A single T cell receptor beta chain is shown here with its context. As yet, its antigen is unknown. With molecular barcodes, quantitative 5'-RACE was used to make the TCR beta libraries. TCRdb redid the calling of the 5' RACE reads with MiXCR, one entry per CDR3 protein. The sample yields 350,000 to 450,000 distinct CDR3 sequences, roughly 20% seen once. The sample comes from a study of CD8 T cells in ankylosing spondylitis. Points from the study as a whole: Peripheral blood samples showed relatively rare disease-linked clones, and these clones were CD8+.

Germline V gene data show CDR1 as SEHNR and CDR2 as FQNEAQ (reference sequence). This CDR3 is built from 15 residues. Deletions cut 5 bases from V and 4 bases from J, with 16 bases between. Sequenced material: blood, either unsorted or a sorted T cell fraction (not recorded which). The source is a male donor with ankylosing spondylitis or in good health (not recorded which). This chain uses TRBV7-9 with TRBJ2-3; either TRBD1 or TRBD2 may supply D (5 bases each). The CDR3 here is CASSQRPGPADTQYF. The CDR3 DNA sequence: TGTGCCAGCAGCCAGCGGCCAGGGCCGGCAGATACGCAGTATTTT. The full variable domain, in which reference TRBV7-9 and TRBJ2-3 provide the parts outside the CDR3, is DTGVSQNPRHKITKRGQNVTFRCDPISEHNRLYWYRQTLGQGPEFLTYFQNEAQLEKSRLLSDRFSAERPKGSFSTLEIQRTEQGDSAMYLCASSQRPGPADTQYFGPGTRLTVL.